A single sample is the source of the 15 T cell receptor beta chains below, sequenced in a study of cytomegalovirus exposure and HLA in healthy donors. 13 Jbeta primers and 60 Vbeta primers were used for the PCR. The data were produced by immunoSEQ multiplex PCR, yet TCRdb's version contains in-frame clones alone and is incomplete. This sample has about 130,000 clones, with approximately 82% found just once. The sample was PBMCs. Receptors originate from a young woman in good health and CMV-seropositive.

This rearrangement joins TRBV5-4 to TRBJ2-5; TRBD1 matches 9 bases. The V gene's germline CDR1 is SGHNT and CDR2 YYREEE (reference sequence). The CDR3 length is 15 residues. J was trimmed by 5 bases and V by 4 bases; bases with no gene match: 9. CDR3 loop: CASSLQQGAWETQYF. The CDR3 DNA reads TGTGCCAGCAGCCTACAACAGGGGGCTTGGGAGACCCAGTACTTC.

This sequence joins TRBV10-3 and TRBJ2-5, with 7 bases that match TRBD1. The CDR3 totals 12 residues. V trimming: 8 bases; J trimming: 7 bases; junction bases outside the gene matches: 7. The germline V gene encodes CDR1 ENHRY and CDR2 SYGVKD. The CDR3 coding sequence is TGTGCCATCGGGCTAGCAGGGGGGACCCAGTACTTC. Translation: CAIGLAGGTQYF.

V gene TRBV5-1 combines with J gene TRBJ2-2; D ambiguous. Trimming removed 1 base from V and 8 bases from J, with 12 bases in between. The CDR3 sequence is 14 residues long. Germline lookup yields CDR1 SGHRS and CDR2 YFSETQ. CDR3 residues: CASSLSSEMGELFF. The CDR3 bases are TGCGCCAGCAGCTTGTCCAGCGAAATGGGGGAGCTGTTTTTT.

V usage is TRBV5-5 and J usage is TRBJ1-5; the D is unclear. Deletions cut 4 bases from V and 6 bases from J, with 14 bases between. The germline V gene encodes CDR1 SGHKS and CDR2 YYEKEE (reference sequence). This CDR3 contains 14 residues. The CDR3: CASSTGVAGQPQHF. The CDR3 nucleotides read TGTGCCAGCAGCACCGGGGTAGCAGGTCAGCCCCAGCATTTT.

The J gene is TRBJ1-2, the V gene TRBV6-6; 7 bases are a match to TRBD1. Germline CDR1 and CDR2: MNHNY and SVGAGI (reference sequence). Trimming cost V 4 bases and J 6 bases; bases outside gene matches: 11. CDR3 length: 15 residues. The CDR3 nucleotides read TGTGCCAGCAGTTTCGATCCGGGACAGAGAAATGGCTACACCTTC. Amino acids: CASSFDPGQRNGYTF.

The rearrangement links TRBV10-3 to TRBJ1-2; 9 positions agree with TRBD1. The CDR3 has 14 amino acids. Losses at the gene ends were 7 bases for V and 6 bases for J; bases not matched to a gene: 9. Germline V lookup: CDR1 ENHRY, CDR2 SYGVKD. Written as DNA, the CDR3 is TGTGCCATCAACCTGGGACAGGGCATTGATGGCTACACCTTC. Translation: CAINLGQGIDGYTF.

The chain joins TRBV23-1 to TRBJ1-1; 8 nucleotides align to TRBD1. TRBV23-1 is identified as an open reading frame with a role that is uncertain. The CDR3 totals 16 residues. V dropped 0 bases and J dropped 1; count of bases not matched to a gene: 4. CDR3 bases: TGCGCCAGCAGTCAATCTAGAGGACAGGGGAACACTGAAGCTTTCTTT. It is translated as CASSQSRGQGNTEAFF.

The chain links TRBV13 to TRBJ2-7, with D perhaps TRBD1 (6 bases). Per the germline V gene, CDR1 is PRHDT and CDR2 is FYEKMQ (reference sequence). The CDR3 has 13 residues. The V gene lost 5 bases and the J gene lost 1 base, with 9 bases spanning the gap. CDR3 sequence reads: CASSTGQSYEQYF. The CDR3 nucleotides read TGTGCCAGCAGCACCGGACAGTCCTACGAGCAGTACTTC.

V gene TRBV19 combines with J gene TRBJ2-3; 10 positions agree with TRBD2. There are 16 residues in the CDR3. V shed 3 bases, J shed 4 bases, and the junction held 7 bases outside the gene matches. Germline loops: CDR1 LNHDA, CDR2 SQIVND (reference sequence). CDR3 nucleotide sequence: TGTGCCAGTAGTATGAACCCTAGCGGGGGTGCAGATACGCAGTATTTT. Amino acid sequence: CASSMNPSGGADTQYF.

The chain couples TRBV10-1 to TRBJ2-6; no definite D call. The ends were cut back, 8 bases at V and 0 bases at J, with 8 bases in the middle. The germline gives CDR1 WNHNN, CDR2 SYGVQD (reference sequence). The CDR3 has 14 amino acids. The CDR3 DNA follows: TGCGCCAGCGGCCGCCCCTCTGGGGCCAACGTCCTGACTTTC. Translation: CASGRPSGANVLTF.

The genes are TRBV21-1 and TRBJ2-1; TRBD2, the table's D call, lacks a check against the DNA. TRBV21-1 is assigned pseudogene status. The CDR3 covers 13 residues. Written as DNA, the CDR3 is TGTGCCAGCAGCAAGGGCCTCCGGGGTGAGCAGTTCTTC. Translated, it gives CASSKGLRGEQFF.

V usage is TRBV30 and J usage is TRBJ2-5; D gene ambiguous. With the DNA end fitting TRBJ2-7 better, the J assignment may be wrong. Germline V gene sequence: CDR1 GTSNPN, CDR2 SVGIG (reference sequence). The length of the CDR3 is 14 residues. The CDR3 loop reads CAWSSPRPSYEQYF. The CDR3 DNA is TGTGCCTGGAGTTCCCCGCGGCCCTCCTACGAGCAGTACTTC.

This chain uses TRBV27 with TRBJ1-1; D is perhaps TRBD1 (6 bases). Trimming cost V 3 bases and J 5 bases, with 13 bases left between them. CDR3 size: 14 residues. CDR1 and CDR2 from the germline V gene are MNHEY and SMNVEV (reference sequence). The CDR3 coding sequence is TGTGCCAGCAGTTTTAGGGGGGGCGCAACTGAAGCTTTCTTT. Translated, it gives CASSFRGGATEAFF.

CDR3 DNA sequence: TGCGCCAGCAGCCAGGTCGACAGGGGACGGGACACCGGGGAGCTGTTTTTT. Translation: CASSQVDRGRDTGELFF. The J gene is TRBJ2-2, the V gene TRBV4-1; 8 bases map to TRBD1. This CDR3 has 17 amino acids. The ends lost 3 bases at V and 3 bases at J; junction bases unmatched: 9. Per germline, CDR1 MGHRA and CDR2 YSYEKL.

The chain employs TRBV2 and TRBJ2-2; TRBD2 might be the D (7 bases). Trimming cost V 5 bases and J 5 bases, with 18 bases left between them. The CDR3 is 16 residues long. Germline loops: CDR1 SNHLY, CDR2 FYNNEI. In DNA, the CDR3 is TGTGCCAGCAGTCGAAAGGGGGGGGGCGTGACCGGGGAGCTGTTTTTT. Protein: CASSRKGGGVTGELFF.